This TCR beta chain was observed in a study of cytomegalovirus exposure and HLA in healthy donors. Study-wide findings and caveats: Associated with HLA alleles at 0.05 false discovery rate in a later analysis were some 18,000 TCR beta sequences.

PCR involved 60 Vbeta and 13 Jbeta primers. Under the authors' procedure: Among the unique TCR beta chains that a later analysis counted, about 81 million in all, roughly 9.9 million were shared. This table comes from immunoSEQ multiplex PCR, and its TCRdb copy is limited to in-frame clones, with some not included. That table furnishes V, J and clone size, whereas the DNA furnished D and trimming. The sample has approximately 110,000 clones, and its top ten clones hold approximately 2%. The J segment lost 5 bases and the V segment lost 2 bases, leaving 7 bases of the junction unmatched. The CDR3 is made up of 15 amino acids. In germline, CDR1 is SGHNT, CDR2 YENEEA. Worth noting for this clone: Its target is unknown.

This TCR was recovered from a man aged 35 to 55 in good health and CMV-seronegative. This chain uses TRBV11-3 with TRBJ2-7, with 9 bases matching TRBD1. The sequencing input was PBMCs. The CDR3, as DNA: TGTGCCAGCAGCTTACAAGGAGGACAGGGGAACGAGCAGTACTTC. Amino acid sequence: CASSLQGGQGNEQYF.